This passage covers 25 T cell receptor beta chains from one sample sequenced in a study of PD-L1 blockade in urothelial cancer. Time point specified: peripheral blood 6 weeks after treatment start. TCRdb's table, derived via immunoSEQ multiplex PCR, lists solely in-frame clones and lacks some. The repertoire consists of some 110,000 clones, with roughly 90% occurring once and the leading ten covering under 2%. Sample: PBMCs, taken around atezolizumab (anti-PD-L1) treatment. These TCRs come from a man in his fifties or sixties with urothelial cancer.

This chain connects TRBV7-2 to TRBJ2-1, with 8 bases aligning to TRBD1. This CDR3 spans 16 amino acids. CDR1 and CDR2 (germline): SGHTA, FQGNSA. With V trimmed by 5 bases and J by 5 bases, 11 bases remained unmatched. CDR3 sequence (DNA): TGTGCCAGCAGCCACAGGACCGGACAGGGCAACAATGAGCAGTTCTTC. It yields the protein CASSHRTGQGNNEQFF.

This chain uses TRBV7-3 with TRBJ2-7, with 9 bases aligning to TRBD1. Germline V lookup: CDR1 SGHTA, CDR2 FQGTGA. This CDR3 has 19 residues. The trim removed 5 bases at V and 2 bases at J, leaving 19 bases unmatched. CDR3 in DNA: TGTGCCAGCAGCACTCCCGGGACAGGGCACCTCCGGGCCACCTACGAGCAGTACTTC. Translation gives CASSTPGTGHLRATYEQYF.

The chain employs TRBV15 and TRBJ2-7; possible D gene TRBD2, 5 bases. The CDR3 is made up of 14 amino acids. CDR1 and CDR2 (germline): LNHNV, YYDKDF (reference sequence). V gave up 0 bases and J gave up 6 bases, with 12 bases separating them. The DNA of the CDR3 is TGTGCCACCAGCAGAGAGGCGGGCGGGCGCGAGCAGTACTTC. Protein product: CATSREAGGREQYF.

The chain joins TRBV18 to TRBJ2-3, with D unresolved. V gave up 3 bases and J gave up 2 bases, with 9 bases separating them. Per germline, CDR1 KGHSH and CDR2 LQKENI. The CDR3 covers 14 residues. The CDR3 region is CASSPRSPTDTQYF. In nucleotides, the CDR3 is TGTGCCAGCTCACCCCGGAGCCCCACAGATACGCAGTATTTT.

A few counts support this clone. This chain uses TRBV6-5 with TRBJ1-1, with unresolved D. V dropped 8 bases and J dropped 6 bases, with 16 bases sitting between them. The CDR3 has 13 residues. Per the germline V gene, CDR1 is MNHEY and CDR2 is SVGAGI. The CDR3 coding sequence is TGTGCCAGCCTCCAGACCGCGCTAGCTGAAGCTTTCTTT. This encodes CASLQTALAEAFF.

This chain links TRBV5-4 with TRBJ2-3, with 14 nucleotides matching TRBD2. Unmatched junction bases numbered 3, after V lost 0 bases and J lost 3 bases. Germline V lookup: CDR1 SGHNT, CDR2 YYREEE (reference sequence). The CDR3 has 17 amino acids. The DNA of the CDR3 is TGTGCCAGCAGCTTGGGACTAGCGGGGGGGCCAACAGATACGCAGTATTTT. As protein: CASSLGLAGGPTDTQYF.

The chain joins TRBV28 to TRBJ1-4; D call uncertain. The CDR3 has 14 residues. CDR1 MDHEN and CDR2 SYDVKM come from the germline V gene. Trimming removed 5 bases at V and 0 bases at J, with 7 bases between. DNA for the CDR3: TGTGCCAGCAGTCCTCAGACAACTAATGAAAAACTGTTTTTT. Its protein is CASSPQTTNEKLFF. Full variable domain (outside the CDR3, taken from reference TRBV28 and TRBJ1-4): DVKVTQSSRYLVKRTGEKVFLECVQDMDHENMFWYRQDPGLGLRLIYFSYDVKMKEKGDIPEGYSVSREKKERFSLILESASTNQTSMYLCASSPQTTNEKLFFGSGTQLSVL.

The genes are TRBV5-1 and TRBJ2-5, with 7 nucleotides matching TRBD2. V trimming: 3 bases; J trimming: 5 bases; junction bases outside the gene matches: 10. This CDR3 is 15 amino acids long. Germline-derived CDR1 and CDR2 are SGHRS and YFSETQ. The CDR3, as DNA: TGCGCCAGCAGCTCACAAAGCGGGGTGGGTGAGACCCAGTACTTC. Protein sequence: CASSSQSGVGETQYF. Variable domain in full (rest from reference TRBV5-1 and TRBJ2-5): KAGVTQTPRYLIKTRGQQVTLSCSPISGHRSVSWYQQTPGQGLQFLFEYFSETQRNKGNFPGRFSGRQFSNSRSEMNVSTLELGDSALYLCASSSQSGVGETQYFGPGTRLLVL.

J is TRBJ1-2 and V is TRBV6-5, with 10 bases matching TRBD1. The germline V gene has CDR1 MNHEY and CDR2 SVGAGI. The CDR3 covers 14 residues. V lost 6 bases, J lost 5 bases, and 6 bases stayed unmatched. CDR3 sequence: CASRNRDRGYGYTF. The CDR3 nucleotides read TGTGCCAGCAGGAACCGGGACAGGGGTTATGGCTACACCTTC.

The chain recombines TRBV5-8 with TRBJ2-1; 16 nucleotides match TRBD2. The V segment lost 10 bases and the J segment 12 bases; nucleotides outside the gene matches: 4. This CDR3 contains 12 residues. Germline assignment: CDR1 SGHTS and CDR2 YDEGEE. CDR3 region: CAGTSGGAAQFF. The CDR3 nucleotides read TGTGCCGGGACTAGCGGGGGGGCCGCGCAGTTCTTC.

V and J are TRBV6-5 and TRBJ1-1, with D perhaps TRBD1 (6 bases). With 5 bases removed from V and 5 bases from J, the gap between germline ends came to 15 bases. The germline V gene has CDR1 MNHEY and CDR2 SVGAGI. The CDR3 totals 14 residues. The CDR3 region is CASSRQASRTEAFF. The CDR3 nucleotides are TGTGCCAGCAGTCGACAGGCCTCGAGGACTGAAGCTTTCTTT.

The rearrangement uses TRBV6-5 and TRBJ2-6; D remains unclear. This CDR3 contains 13 residues. Germline CDR1 MNHEY, CDR2 SVGAGI. With 6 bases removed from V and 12 bases from J, the gap between germline ends came to 15 bases. CDR3 coding DNA: TGTGCCAGCAGCCCTCCCATCTATGGCGTCCTGACTTTC. Its translation: CASSPPIYGVLTF.

The chain links TRBV7-3 to TRBJ2-7; D possibly corresponds to TRBD1 (5 bases). Germline loops: CDR1 SGHTA, CDR2 FQGTGA. Trimming stripped 5 bases from V and 7 bases from J, with 15 bases between. This CDR3 is 13 amino acids long. CDR3 loop: CASSLQAEKEQYF. The CDR3 DNA is TGTGCCAGCAGCCTACAGGCCGAGAAGGAGCAGTACTTC. Supplemented by reference TRBV7-3 and TRBJ2-7, the full variable domain reads GAGVSQTPSNKVTEKGKYVELRCDPISGHTALYWYRQSLGQGPEFLIYFQGTGAADDSGLPNDRFFAVRPEGSVSTLKIQRTERGDSAVYLCASSLQAEKEQYFGPGTRLTVT.

The rearrangement links TRBV6-1 to TRBJ2-7; weak D call: TRBD2 (5 bases). The germline V and J ends were trimmed by 3 bases and 2 bases, with 11 bases remaining between them. Germline loops: CDR1 MNHNS, CDR2 SASEGT. The CDR3 runs 14 residues. DNA of the CDR3: TGTGCCAGCAGTGAGGAGGCCCTCCCCTACGAGCAGTACTTC. Its protein is CASSEEALPYEQYF.

This rearrangement joins TRBV19 to TRBJ1-2, with D perhaps matching TRBD1 (5 bases). CDR3 length equals 16 residues. The V end lost 3 bases, the J end lost 0 bases, and 14 bases lay between the germline ends. CDR1 LNHDA and CDR2 SQIVND come from the germline V gene (reference sequence). CDR3 bases: TGTGCCAGTAGTATCCCCGACAGAAGGACTAACTATGGCTACACCTTC. It specifies CASSIPDRRTNYGYTF. The entire variable domain, with the rest obtained from reference TRBV19 and TRBJ1-2, is as follows: DGGITQSPKYLFRKEGQNVTLSCEQNLNHDAMYWYRQDPGQGLRLIYYSQIVNDFQKGDIAEGYSVSREKKESFPLTVTSAQKNPTAFYLCASSIPDRRTNYGYTFGSGTRLTVV.

This chain connects TRBV2 to TRBJ1-6, with a tentative D call TRBD1 (5 bases). CDR1 and CDR2 (germline): SNHLY, FYNNEI. V gave up 5 bases and J gave up 4 bases, with 15 bases separating them. The CDR3 length is 16 residues. The CDR3 nucleotides read TGTGCCAGCAGTACCCAGGGTGAAGAATATAATTCACCCCTCCACTTT. This codes for CASSTQGEEYNSPLHF.

This clone was counted a single time. This chain joins TRBV15 and TRBJ2-3; weak D call: TRBD1 (6 bases). Germline V CDR1 and CDR2: LNHNV, YYDKDF (reference sequence). V dropped 5 bases and J dropped 5 bases, with 14 bases sitting between them. The CDR3 runs 14 residues. CDR3 DNA: TGTGCCACCAGCTGGGAACAGGGTGGAGATACGCAGTATTTT. Protein sequence: CATSWEQGGDTQYF.

This chain links TRBV28 with TRBJ2-3; TRBD2 agrees at 9 bases. This CDR3 has 16 amino acids. The J segment lost 4 bases and the V segment lost 5 bases, leaving 10 bases of the junction unmatched. Germline values: CDR1 MDHEN, CDR2 SYDVKM. CDR3 protein: CASSPVPGLASDTQYF. CDR3 nucleotide sequence: TGTGCCAGCAGTCCCGTGCCAGGACTAGCGTCAGATACGCAGTATTTT.

This chain's CDR3 is CATGQGRTDTQYF. CDR3 DNA sequence: TGTGCCACTGGACAGGGGCGCACAGATACGCAGTATTTT. The J gene is TRBJ2-3, the V gene TRBV15; 9 bases map to TRBD1. V was pared by 9 bases and J by 1 base, with 2 bases of the junction left unmatched. Germline values: CDR1 LNHNV, CDR2 YYDKDF (reference sequence). The length of the CDR3 is 13 residues.

V is TRBV6-5 and J is TRBJ1-1, with a weak D call TRBD1 (6 bases). The V end lost 0 bases, the J end lost 4 bases, and 15 bases lay between the germline ends. Germline CDR1 reads MNHEY; CDR2 reads SVGAGI. The CDR3 contains 16 residues. CDR3 DNA sequence: TGTGCCAGCAGTTACTCCTCGGGGGGCGCCGGCACTGAAGCTTTCTTT. Its protein is CASSYSSGGAGTEAFF.

The chain uses TRBV5-4 and TRBJ1-1, with D maybe TRBD1 (5 bases). V lost 0 bases, J lost 3 bases, and 6 bases lay in between. CDR1 SGHNT and CDR2 YYREEE come from the germline V gene (reference sequence). The CDR3 consists of 13 residues. CDR3 residues: CASSLAGDTEAFF. DNA of the CDR3: TGTGCCAGCAGCTTGGCGGGGGACACTGAAGCTTTCTTT.

This rearrangement joins TRBV4-2 to TRBJ1-1; weak D call: TRBD1 (6 bases). This CDR3 comprises 15 residues. Germline V gene data show CDR1 as LGHNA and CDR2 as YNFKEQ. V was pared by 1 base and J by 0 bases, with 9 bases between. Here the CDR3 DNA reads TGTGCCAGCAGCCAAGCAGCAGGGGTGAACACTGAAGCTTTCTTT. It translates to CASSQAAGVNTEAFF.

The gene calls are TRBV7-6 and TRBJ2-7, with D perhaps matching TRBD1 (6 bases). Trimming took off 4 bases at V and 10 bases at J, with 23 bases between the two ends. CDR3 length: 15 amino acids. Germline lookup yields CDR1 SGHVS and CDR2 FNYEAQ. CDR3 sequence (DNA): TGTGCCAGCAGCTCCTCAGGGGACCCTCCTAATGAACAGTACTTC. Amino acid sequence: CASSSSGDPPNEQYF. Combining the CDR3 with reference TRBV7-6 and TRBJ2-7 gives the whole variable domain GAGVSQSPRYKVTKRGQDVALRCDPISGHVSLYWYRQALGQGPEFLTYFNYEAQQDKSGLPNDRFSAERPEGSISTLTIQRTEQRDSAMYRCASSSSGDPPNEQYFGPGTRLTVT.

Only one count was recorded for this clone. The CDR3 DNA reads TGCGCCAGCAGCCAGGGACAGGGGGCTAGCTATGGCTACACCTTC. This codes for CASSQGQGASYGYTF. The rearrangement joins TRBV4-1 to TRBJ1-2; TRBD1 aligns across 12 bases. The V segment lost 3 bases and the J segment 4 bases; nucleotides outside the gene matches: 3. Germline CDR1 and CDR2: MGHRA and YSYEKL. This CDR3 is 15 amino acids long.

This chain connects TRBV28 to TRBJ1-1, with a weak D call TRBD1 (5 bases). Trimming took 3 bases from V and 11 from J, leaving 25 bases between them. Germline V gene lookup returns CDR1 MDHEN and CDR2 SYDVKM. The length of the CDR3 is 16 residues. DNA of the CDR3: TGTGCCAGCAGTTTGCCAGGGTCCGGGTCCCTAACAGGTGCTTTCTTT. The encoded protein is CASSLPGSGSLTGAFF.